These 7 T cell receptor beta chains originate from one sample sequenced in a study of cytomegalovirus exposure and HLA in healthy donors. Primers for the PCR totalled 60 Vbeta and 13 Jbeta. Repertoires were generated with immunoSEQ multiplex PCR, while TCRdb's copy carries only in-frame clones and drops some. The data show about 120,000 clones, with 75% to 85% seen just once and more than 7% held by the top ten. Specimen: PBMCs. These receptors were collected from a female donor in good health and CMV-seropositive.

The V and J genes are TRBV10-3 and TRBJ2-3, with D possibly being TRBD2 (7 bases). Germline-derived CDR1 and CDR2 are ENHRY and SYGVKD. Trimming removed 1 base at V and 3 bases at J, with 14 bases between. The CDR3 length is 16 residues. CDR3 in DNA: TGTGCCATCAGTGAGTTTACGGGGGGCGATACAGATACGCAGTATTTT. Amino acid sequence: CAISEFTGGDTDTQYF.

The table lists this clone with a few counts. The chain combines TRBV12-5 with TRBJ1-5, with 7 nucleotides matching TRBD1. The V gene end was trimmed by 5 bases and the J gene end by 1 base; junction bases not matched to a gene: 2. Looked up from germline, CDR1 is LGHNT and CDR2 is FRNRAP. The CDR3 loop spans 14 amino acids. CDR3: CASGVGQSNQPQHF. The CDR3 region has the DNA TGTGCTAGTGGTGTGGGACAGAGCAATCAGCCCCAGCATTTT.

This clone was found many times. This chain connects TRBV6-5 to TRBJ2-1; perhaps TRBD2 as D (5 bases). Germline V gene sequence: CDR1 MNHEY, CDR2 SVGAGI. The V and J ends lost 5 bases and 1 base respectively, with 12 bases between them. CDR3 size: 15 residues. CDR3 coding DNA: TGTGCCAGCAGTGCGGGCCAGCCGTCCTACAATGAGCAGTTCTTC. This gives the protein CASSAGQPSYNEQFF.

The gene calls are TRBV19 and TRBJ1-6, with D unresolved. CDR1 is LNHDA, CDR2 SQIVND, per germline (reference sequence). This CDR3 is 14 amino acids long. Between the trimmed V and J ends, which lost 6 bases and 7 bases, there was a span of 13 bases. The CDR3 sequence: CASSQITGNSPLHF. CDR3 nucleotide sequence: TGTGCCAGTAGCCAGATCACGGGGAATTCACCCCTCCACTTT.

V usage is TRBV5-3 and J usage is TRBJ2-2, with 7 bases aligning to TRBD1. TRBV5-3 is annotated as an ORF whose role is uncertain. Trimming at V came to 1 base and at J to 4 bases, leaving 13 bases not matched to a gene. The CDR3 spans 18 residues. CDR3 amino acids: CARSLYRGGEKGTGELFF. CDR3 coding DNA: TGTGCCAGAAGCTTGTATAGAGGGGGCGAAAAGGGCACCGGGGAGCTGTTTTTT.

In this sample, this clone turned up a few times. The CDR3 bases are TGTGCCAGCAGCTTAGGGAGGGAGTACTATGGCTACACCTTC. It translates to CASSLGREYYGYTF. The rearrangement joins TRBV11-2 to TRBJ1-2, with D uncertain. V lost 1 base and J 3 bases, leaving 9 bases between the germline ends. CDR3 length equals 14 residues. Germline V gene sequence: CDR1 SGHAT, CDR2 FQNNGV.

The genes are TRBV5-6 and TRBJ1-2, with TRBD1 matching over 9 bases. The CDR3 covers 14 residues. The V segment lost 7 bases and the J segment 7 bases; nucleotides outside the gene matches: 11. Per germline, CDR1 SGHDT and CDR2 YYEEEE. The CDR3 protein is CASGLGQGWGGYTF. For the CDR3, the DNA is TGTGCCAGCGGATTGGGACAGGGCTGGGGTGGCTACACCTTC. The full variable domain, with the rest looked up from reference TRBV5-6 and TRBJ1-2, is DAGVTQSPTHLIKTRGQQVTLRCSPKSGHDTVSWYQQALGQGPQFIFQYYEEEERQRGNFPDRFSGHQFPNYSSELNVNALLLGDSALYLCASGLGQGWGGYTFGSGTRLTVV.